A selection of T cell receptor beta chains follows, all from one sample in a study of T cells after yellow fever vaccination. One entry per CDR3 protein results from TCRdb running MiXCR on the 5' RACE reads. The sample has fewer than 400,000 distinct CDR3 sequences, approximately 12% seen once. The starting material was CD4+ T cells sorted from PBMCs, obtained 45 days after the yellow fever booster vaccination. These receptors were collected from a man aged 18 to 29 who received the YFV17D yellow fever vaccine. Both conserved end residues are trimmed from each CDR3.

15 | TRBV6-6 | ASSPRPGQGRTDTQY
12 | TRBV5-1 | ASRPRTGNEKLF
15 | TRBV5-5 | ASSSGLAREGNQPQH
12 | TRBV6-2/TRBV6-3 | ASSPGDRAYEQY
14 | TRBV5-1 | ASSGGNTGLQETQY
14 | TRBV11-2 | ASSPGGAGGPDTQY
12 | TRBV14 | ASNSQGRNSPLH
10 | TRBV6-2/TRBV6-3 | ASSSFYQPQH
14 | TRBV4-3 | ASSQDSRAGISPLH
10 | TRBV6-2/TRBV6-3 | ASAERNQPQH
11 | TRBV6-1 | ASTRDQRNEQF
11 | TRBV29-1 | SVDRGNNNEQF
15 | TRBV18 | ASSPQPPGQASTPLH
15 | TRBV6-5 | ASSYSRLAGAYNEQF
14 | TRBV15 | ATSRDSPGLNQPQH
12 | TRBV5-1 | ASSFGQEFHEQY
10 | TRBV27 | TSRPHQGTQY
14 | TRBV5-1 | ASSETGGSGANVLT
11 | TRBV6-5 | ASSYVQGNEQF
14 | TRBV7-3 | ASSSMERGAADTQY
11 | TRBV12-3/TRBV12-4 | ASTSTGANVLT
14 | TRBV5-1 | ASSLAGTSFTDTQY
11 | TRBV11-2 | ASSQDPDYGYT
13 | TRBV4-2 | ASSQAPMGGTEAF